One T cell receptor (beta chain) is described in this entry. Its antigen remains undetermined. No qualities accompany the bases; no much larger clone lies one base away. Libraries came from the immunoSEQ multiplex PCR assay. As for the authors' bioinformatics: A statistical classification framework was built for diagnosing cytomegalovirus status from the catalog of TCR beta chain sequences. Entries here come from immuneACCESS through TCRdb and include only in-frame sequences with V and J called. Some clones fail to appear in such tables; in the studies checked, an unresolved V gene covers under half of the shortfall, and the cause of the remainder is unknown. The DNA gave D and trimming, while V, J and clone size come from that table. This sample comprises tens of thousands of clones, over 95% of them detected only once. The ten largest clones add up to more than 2% of the sample. This record comes from a study of cytomegalovirus exposure and HLA in healthy donors (dated by TCRdb to about 2017). Turning to the overall study: According to a later analysis, one platform produced both the 110 or so validation repertoires and the approximately 670 repertoires of the first cohort. The study aimed to test whether cataloging public T cell receptors could reveal signatures of past pathogen exposure. Along with the approximately 620-subject first cohort, a separate validation cohort of over 90 different subjects was used. To predict cytomegalovirus infection status, the study combined high-throughput TCR immunosequencing, statistical association of individual TCRs with disease status, and machine learning. Broader findings and caveats from the paper: Of the cluster scores, approximately 95% were above 0 in a later analysis, which found that TCRs clustered in the first cohort also tended to co-occur in the 95 to 150 validation repertoires. In the study, 150 to 200 TCR beta chains were listed as associated with cytomegalovirus. All 120 repertoires were used to score co-occurrence in the validation cohort in a later analysis, because that analysis had no HLA typing for the cohort. Three of the identified cytomegalovirus-associated TCR beta chains were confirmed in vitro to be specific for cytomegalovirus antigens. The authors suggested that the approach could potentially be extended to other disease states and immunological phenotypes. Most TCR sequences were seen in very few donors, while some public TCRs were found in many individuals. The classifier was reported to diagnose cytomegalovirus status with high specificity and sensitivity in both the original cohort and the validation cohort.

The donors were included in the validation cohort of roughly 120 subjects, a group kept apart from the approximately 700-subject first cohort. Taken from cysteine to phenylalanine, the CDR3 has 18 residues. Only the CDR3 part of the read is kept: 54 bases, read in frame from the first base. V is shortened by 0 bases, J by 0 bases, and the region joining them spans 15 bases. The germline V gene (reference sequence) gives CDR1 as SEHNR and CDR2 as FQNEAQ. The chain links TRBV7-9 with TRBJ1-3, with the D gene too uncertain to name. This receptor was obtained from a young man in good health and CMV-seronegative. The sample was PBMCs. CDR3 sequence: CASSLAGRVDYSGNTIYF. The sequence in DNA is TGTGCCAGCAGCTTAGCGGGGAGGGTGGACTACTCTGGAAACACCATATATTTT.